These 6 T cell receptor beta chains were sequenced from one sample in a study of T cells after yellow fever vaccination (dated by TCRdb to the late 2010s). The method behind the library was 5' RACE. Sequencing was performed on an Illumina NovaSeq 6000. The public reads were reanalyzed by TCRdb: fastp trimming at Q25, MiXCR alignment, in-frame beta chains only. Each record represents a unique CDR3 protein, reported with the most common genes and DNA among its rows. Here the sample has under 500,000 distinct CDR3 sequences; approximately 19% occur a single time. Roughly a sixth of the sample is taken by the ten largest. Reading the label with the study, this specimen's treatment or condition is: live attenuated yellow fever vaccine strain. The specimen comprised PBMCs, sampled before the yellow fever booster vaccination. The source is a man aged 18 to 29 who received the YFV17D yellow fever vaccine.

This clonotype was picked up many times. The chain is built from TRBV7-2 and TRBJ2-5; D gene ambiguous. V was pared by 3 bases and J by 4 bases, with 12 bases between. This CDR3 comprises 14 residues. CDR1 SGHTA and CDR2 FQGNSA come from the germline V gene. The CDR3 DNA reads TGTGCCAGCAGCTTTGGACCCAAGGGAGAGACCCAGTACTTC. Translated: CASSFGPKGETQYF.

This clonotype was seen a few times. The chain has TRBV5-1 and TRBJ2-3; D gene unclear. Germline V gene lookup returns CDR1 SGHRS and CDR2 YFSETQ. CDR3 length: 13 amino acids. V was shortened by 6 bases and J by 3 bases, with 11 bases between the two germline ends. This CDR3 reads CASMLMETDTQYF. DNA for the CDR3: TGCGCCAGCATGTTGATGGAGACAGATACGCAGTATTTT. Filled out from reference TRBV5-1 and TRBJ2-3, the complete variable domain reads KAGVTQTPRYLIKTRGQQVTLSCSPISGHRSVSWYQQTPGQGLQFLFEYFSETQRNKGNFPGRFSGRQFSNSRSEMNVSTLELGDSALYLCASMLMETDTQYFGPGTRLTVL.

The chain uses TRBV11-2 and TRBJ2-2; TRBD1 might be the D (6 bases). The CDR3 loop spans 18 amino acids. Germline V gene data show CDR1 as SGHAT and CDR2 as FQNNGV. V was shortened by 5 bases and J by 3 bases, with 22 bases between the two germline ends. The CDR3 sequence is CASSPSWNNRDYTGELFF. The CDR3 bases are TGTGCCAGCAGCCCCAGTTGGAATAACAGGGATTACACCGGGGAGCTGTTTTTT.

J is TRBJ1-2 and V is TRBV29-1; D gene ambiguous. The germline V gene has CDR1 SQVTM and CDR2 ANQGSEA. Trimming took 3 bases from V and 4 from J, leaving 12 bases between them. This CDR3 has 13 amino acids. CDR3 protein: CSVETVLPYGYTF. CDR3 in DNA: TGCAGCGTTGAGACCGTACTTCCCTATGGCTACACCTTC.

This chain's CDR3 is CSAPRLAGGIDTQYF. CDR3 sequence (DNA): TGCAGTGCTCCACGACTAGCGGGGGGGATAGATACGCAGTATTTT. V and J are TRBV20-1 and TRBJ2-3; TRBD2 agrees at 14 bases. V trimming: 5 bases; J trimming: 5 bases; junction bases outside the gene matches: 6. The length of the CDR3 is 15 residues. The V gene's germline CDR1 is DFQATT and CDR2 SNEGSKA (reference sequence).

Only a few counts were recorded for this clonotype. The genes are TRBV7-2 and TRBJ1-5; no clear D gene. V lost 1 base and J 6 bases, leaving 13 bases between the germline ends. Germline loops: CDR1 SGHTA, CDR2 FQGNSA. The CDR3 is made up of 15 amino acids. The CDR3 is CASSLVSGHGQPQHF. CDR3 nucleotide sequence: TGTGCCAGCAGCTTAGTTAGCGGGCACGGTCAGCCCCAGCATTTT.